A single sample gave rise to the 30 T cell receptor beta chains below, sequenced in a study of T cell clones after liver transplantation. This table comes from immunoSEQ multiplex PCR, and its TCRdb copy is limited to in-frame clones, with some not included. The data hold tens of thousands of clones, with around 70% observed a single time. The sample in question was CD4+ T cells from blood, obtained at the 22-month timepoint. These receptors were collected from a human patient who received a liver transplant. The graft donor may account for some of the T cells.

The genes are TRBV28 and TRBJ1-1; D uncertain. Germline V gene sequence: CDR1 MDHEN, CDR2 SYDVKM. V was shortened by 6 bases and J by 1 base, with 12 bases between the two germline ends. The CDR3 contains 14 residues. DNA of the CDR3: TGTGCCAGCAGACTGGCACAGACGAACACTGAAGCTTTCTTT. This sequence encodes CASRLAQTNTEAFF. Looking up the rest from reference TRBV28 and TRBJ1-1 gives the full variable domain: DVKVTQSSRYLVKRTGEKVFLECVQDMDHENMFWYRQDPGLGLRLIYFSYDVKMKEKGDIPEGYSVSREKKERFSLILESASTNQTSMYLCASRLAQTNTEAFFGQGTRLTVV.

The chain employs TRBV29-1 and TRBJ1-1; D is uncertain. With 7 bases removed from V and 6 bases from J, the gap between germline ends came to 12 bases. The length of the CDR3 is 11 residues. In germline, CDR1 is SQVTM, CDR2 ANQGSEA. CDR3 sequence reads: CSGQLGPEAFF. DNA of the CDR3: TGCAGCGGGCAGCTTGGTCCTGAAGCTTTCTTT.

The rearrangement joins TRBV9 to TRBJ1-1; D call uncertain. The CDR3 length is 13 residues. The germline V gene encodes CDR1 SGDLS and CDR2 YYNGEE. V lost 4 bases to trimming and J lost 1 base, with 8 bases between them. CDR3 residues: CASSPPGNTEAFF. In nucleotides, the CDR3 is TGTGCCAGCAGCCCGCCGGGGAACACTGAAGCTTTCTTT. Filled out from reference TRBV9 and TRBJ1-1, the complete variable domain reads DSGVTQTPKHLITATGQRVTLRCSPRSGDLSVYWYQQSLDQGLQFLIQYYNGEERAKGNILERFSAQQFPDLHSELNLSSLELGDSALYFCASSPPGNTEAFFGQGTRLTVV.

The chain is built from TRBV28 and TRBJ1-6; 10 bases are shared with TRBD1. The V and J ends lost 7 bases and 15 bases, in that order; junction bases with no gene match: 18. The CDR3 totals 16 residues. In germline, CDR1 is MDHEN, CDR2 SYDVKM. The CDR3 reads CASTINPGQGPPGLHF. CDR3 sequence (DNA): TGTGCCAGCACCATAAATCCGGGACAGGGGCCACCAGGCCTCCACTTT. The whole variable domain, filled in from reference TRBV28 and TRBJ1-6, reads DVKVTQSSRYLVKRTGEKVFLECVQDMDHENMFWYRQDPGLGLRLIYFSYDVKMKEKGDIPEGYSVSREKKERFSLILESASTNQTSMYLCASTINPGQGPPGLHFGNGTRLTVT.

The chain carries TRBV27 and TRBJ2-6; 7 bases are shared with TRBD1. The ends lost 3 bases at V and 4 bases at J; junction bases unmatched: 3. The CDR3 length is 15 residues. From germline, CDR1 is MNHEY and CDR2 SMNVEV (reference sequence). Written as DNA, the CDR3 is TGTGCCAGCAGTTTCACAGGGGTCGGGGCCAACGTCCTGACTTTC. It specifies CASSFTGVGANVLTF.

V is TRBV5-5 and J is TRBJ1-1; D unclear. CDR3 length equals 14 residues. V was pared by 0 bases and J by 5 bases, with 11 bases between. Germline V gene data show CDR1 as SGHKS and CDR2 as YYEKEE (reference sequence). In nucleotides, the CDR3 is TGTGCCAGCAGCTTGGAGCCGGAGGCGACTGAAGCTTTCTTT. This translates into CASSLEPEATEAFF.

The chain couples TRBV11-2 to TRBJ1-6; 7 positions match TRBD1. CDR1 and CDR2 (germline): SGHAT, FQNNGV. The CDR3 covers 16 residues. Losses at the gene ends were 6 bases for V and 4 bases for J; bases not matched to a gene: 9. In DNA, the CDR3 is TGTGCCAGCAGAGTTCTCCGGGACAGTTATAATTCACCCCTCCACTTT. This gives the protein CASRVLRDSYNSPLHF.

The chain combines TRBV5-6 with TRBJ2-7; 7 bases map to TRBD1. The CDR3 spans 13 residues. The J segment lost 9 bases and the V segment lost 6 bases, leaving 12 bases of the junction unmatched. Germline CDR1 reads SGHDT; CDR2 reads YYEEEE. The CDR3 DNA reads TGTGCCAGCAAAGGGACAGTTGCTCGGGTGCAGTACTTC. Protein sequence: CASKGTVARVQYF.

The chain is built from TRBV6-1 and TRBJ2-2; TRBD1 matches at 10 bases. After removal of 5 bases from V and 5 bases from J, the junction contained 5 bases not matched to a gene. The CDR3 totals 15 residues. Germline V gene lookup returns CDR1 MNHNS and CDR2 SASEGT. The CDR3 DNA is TGTGCCAGCAGTTCCGGACAGGGGGGGACCGGGGAGCTGTTTTTT. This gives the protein CASSSGQGGTGELFF.

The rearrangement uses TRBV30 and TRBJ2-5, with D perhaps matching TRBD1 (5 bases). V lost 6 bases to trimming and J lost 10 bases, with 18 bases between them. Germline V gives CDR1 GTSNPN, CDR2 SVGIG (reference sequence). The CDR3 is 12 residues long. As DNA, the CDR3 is TGTGCCTGTACCCAGGGCAGTTTGGTCCAGTACTTC. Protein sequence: CACTQGSLVQYF.

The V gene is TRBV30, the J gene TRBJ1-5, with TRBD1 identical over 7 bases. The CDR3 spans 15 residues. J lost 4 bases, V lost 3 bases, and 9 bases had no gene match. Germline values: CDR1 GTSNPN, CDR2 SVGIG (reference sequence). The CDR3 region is CAWSRTGSLNQPQHF. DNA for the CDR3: TGTGCCTGGAGCCGGACAGGTTCGCTGAATCAGCCCCAGCATTTT.

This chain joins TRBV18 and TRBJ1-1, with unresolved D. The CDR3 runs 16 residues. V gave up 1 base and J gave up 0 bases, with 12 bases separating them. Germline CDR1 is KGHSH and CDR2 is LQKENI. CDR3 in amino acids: CASSPQSDSMNTEAFF. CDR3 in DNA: TGTGCCAGCTCACCACAGTCGGATTCAATGAACACTGAAGCTTTCTTT.

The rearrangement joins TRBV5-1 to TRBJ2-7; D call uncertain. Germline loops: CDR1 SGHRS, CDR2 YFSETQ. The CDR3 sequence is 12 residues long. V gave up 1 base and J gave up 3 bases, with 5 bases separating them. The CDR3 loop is CASSLNFYEQYF. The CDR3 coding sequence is TGCGCCAGCAGCTTGAACTTCTACGAGCAGTACTTC.

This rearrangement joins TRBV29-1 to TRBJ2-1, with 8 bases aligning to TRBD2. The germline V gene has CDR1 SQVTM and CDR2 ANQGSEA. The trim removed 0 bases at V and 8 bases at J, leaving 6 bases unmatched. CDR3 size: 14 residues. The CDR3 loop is CSVEDAAGGDEQFF. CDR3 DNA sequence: TGCAGCGTTGAAGATGCGGCGGGGGGCGATGAGCAGTTCTTC.

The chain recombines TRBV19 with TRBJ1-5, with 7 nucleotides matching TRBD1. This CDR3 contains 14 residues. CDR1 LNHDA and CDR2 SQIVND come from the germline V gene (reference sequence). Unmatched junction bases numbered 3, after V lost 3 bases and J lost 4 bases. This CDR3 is CASSIQQGNQPQHF. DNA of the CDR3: TGTGCCAGTAGTATCCAACAGGGGAATCAGCCCCAGCATTTT.

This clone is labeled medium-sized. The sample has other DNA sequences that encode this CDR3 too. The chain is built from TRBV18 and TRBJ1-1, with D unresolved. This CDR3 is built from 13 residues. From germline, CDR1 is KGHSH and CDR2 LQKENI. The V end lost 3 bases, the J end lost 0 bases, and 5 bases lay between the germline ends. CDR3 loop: CASSPQVNTEAFF. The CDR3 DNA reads TGTGCCAGCTCACCCCAGGTGAACACTGAAGCTTTCTTT. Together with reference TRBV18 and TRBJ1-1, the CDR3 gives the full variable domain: NAGVMQNPRHLVRRRGQEARLRCSPMKGHSHVYWYRQLPEEGLKFMVYLQKENIIDESGMPKERFSAEFPKEGPSILRIQQVVRGDSAAYFCASSPQVNTEAFFGQGTRLTVV.

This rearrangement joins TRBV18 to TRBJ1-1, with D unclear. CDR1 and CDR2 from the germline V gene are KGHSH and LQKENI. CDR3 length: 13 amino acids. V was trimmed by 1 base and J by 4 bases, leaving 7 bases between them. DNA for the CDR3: TGTGCCAGCTCACCACGGGAGGGCACTGAAGCTTTCTTT. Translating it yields CASSPREGTEAFF. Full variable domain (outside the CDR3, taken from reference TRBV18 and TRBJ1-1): NAGVMQNPRHLVRRRGQEARLRCSPMKGHSHVYWYRQLPEEGLKFMVYLQKENIIDESGMPKERFSAEFPKEGPSILRIQQVVRGDSAAYFCASSPREGTEAFFGQGTRLTVV.

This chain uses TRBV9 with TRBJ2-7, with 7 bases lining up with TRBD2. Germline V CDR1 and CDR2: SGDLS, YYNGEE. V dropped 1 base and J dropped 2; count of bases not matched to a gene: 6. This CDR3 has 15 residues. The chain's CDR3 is CASSVKAGTTYEQYF. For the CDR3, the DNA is TGTGCCAGCAGCGTAAAAGCGGGGACCACCTACGAGCAGTACTTC.

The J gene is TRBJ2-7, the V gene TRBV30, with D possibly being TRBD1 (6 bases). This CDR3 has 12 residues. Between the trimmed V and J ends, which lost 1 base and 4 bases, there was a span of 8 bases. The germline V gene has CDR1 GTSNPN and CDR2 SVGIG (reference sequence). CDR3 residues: CAWSGQGYEQYF. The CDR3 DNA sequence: TGTGCCTGGAGTGGTCAGGGGTACGAGCAGTACTTC.

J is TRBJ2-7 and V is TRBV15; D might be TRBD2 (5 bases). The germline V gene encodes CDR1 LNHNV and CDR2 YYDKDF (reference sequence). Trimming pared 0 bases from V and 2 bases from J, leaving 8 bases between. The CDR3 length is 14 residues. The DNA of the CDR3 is TGTGCCACCAGCAGAGAGGACTTAACCTACGAGCAGTACTTC. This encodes CATSREDLTYEQYF.

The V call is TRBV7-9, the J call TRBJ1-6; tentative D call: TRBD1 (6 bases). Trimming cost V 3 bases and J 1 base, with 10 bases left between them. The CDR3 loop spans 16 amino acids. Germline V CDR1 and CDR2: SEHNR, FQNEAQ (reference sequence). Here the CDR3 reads CASSFTGASYNSPLHF. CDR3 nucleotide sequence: TGTGCCAGCAGCTTCACGGGGGCTTCCTATAATTCACCCCTCCACTTT.

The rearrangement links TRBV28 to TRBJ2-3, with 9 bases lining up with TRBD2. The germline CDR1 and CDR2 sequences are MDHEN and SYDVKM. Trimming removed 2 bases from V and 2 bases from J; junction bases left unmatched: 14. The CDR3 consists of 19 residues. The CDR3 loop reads CASSLKRGDLRYSTDTQYF. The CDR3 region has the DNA TGTGCCAGCAGTTTAAAGCGGGGGGACCTGAGATACTCCACAGATACGCAGTATTTT.

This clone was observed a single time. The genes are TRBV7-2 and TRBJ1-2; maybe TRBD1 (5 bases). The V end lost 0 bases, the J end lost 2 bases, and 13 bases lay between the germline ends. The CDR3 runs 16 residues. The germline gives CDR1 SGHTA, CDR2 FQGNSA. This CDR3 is CASSLASDTLNYGYTF. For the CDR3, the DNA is TGTGCCAGCAGCTTAGCTTCGGACACCTTGAACTATGGCTACACCTTC.

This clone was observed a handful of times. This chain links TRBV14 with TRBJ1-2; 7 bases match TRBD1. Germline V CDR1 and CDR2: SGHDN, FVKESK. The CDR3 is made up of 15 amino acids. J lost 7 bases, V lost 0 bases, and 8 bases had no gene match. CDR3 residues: CASSQEETGTGGYTF. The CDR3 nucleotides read TGTGCCAGCAGCCAAGAGGAGACAGGGACGGGTGGCTACACCTTC. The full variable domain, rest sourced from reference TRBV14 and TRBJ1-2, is EAGVTQFPSHSVIEKGQTVTLRCDPISGHDNLYWYRRVMGKEIKFLLHFVKESKQDESGMPNNRFLAERTGGTYSTLKVQPAELEDSGVYFCASSQEETGTGGYTFGSGTRLTVV.

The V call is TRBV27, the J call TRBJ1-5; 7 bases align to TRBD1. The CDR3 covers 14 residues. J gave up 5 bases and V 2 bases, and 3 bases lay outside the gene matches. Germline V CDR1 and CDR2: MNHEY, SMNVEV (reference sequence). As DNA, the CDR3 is TGTGCCAGCAGTTTAATCGACAGGGATCAGCCCCAGCATTTT. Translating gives CASSLIDRDQPQHF.

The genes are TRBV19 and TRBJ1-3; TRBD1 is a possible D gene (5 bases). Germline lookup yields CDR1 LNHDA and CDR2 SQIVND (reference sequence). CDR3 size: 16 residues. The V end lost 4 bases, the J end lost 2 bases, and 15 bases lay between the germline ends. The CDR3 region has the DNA TGTGCCAGTAGTAGCGAGTCGGGGGAGGCTGGAAACACCATATATTTT. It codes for CASSSESGEAGNTIYF.

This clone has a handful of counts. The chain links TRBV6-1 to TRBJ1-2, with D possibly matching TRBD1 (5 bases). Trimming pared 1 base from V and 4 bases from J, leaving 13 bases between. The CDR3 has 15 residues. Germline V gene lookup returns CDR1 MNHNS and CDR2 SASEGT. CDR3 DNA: TGTGCCAGCAGTGAAGATCAGGGCCCGAGCTATGGCTACACCTTC. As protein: CASSEDQGPSYGYTF.

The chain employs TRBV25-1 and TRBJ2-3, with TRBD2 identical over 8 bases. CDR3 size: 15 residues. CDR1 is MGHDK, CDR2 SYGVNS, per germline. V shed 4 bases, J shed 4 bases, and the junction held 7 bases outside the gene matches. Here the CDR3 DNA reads TGTGCCAGCAGTGTTGAGCGGGGGCTGGCAGATACGCAGTATTTT. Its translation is CASSVERGLADTQYF.

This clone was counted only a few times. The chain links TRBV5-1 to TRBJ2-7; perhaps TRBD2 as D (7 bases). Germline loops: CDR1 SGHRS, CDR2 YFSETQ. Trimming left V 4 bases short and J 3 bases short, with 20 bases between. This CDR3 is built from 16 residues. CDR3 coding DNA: TGCGCCAGCAGCCTAGGGGGGGCGGGGCCGAACTACGAGCAGTACTTC. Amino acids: CASSLGGAGPNYEQYF.

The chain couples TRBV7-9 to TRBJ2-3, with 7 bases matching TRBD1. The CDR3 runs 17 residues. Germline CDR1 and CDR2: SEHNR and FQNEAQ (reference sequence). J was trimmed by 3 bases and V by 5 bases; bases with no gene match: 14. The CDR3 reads CASSPRSGDRGTDTQYF. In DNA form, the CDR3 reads TGTGCCAGCAGCCCGAGGTCTGGGGACAGAGGGACAGATACGCAGTATTTT.